This T cell receptor (beta chain) was captured in a study of blood T cell repertoires in COVID-19 (dated by TCRdb to 2020 to 2021). In the study overall: Samples from collaborators originated in the United States, Italy and Spain and spanned both the acute and convalescent phases of COVID-19. The repertoires were made available in a free public database intended to serve as a resource for research on the immune response to SARS-CoV-2. Where available, HLA class I and class II types were taken from metadata supplied by the sample provider and were not determined by assay-based typing. The dataset comprised deeply sampled blood TCRbeta repertoires from subjects exposed to, actively infected with, or recovered from COVID-19. Samples were obtained from the ongoing ImmuneRACE study (first 160 participants) and from approximately 1,200 subjects provided by 6 global collaborators. Nearly every sample came with metadata listing a de-identified subject ID, COVID-19 status, age in years and sex. The prospective study material was composed of cDNA or gDNA derived from T cells, B-cell-depleted T cells, or PBMCs. Overall results and qualifications from the work: The quantity of clinical and demographic metadata differed by source and by participant and was supplied without curation.

The count of this clone is one. Its binding antigen is unknown. Per-nucleotide qualities are absent, and no much larger clonotype sits a single base away. CDR1 and CDR2 are read off the germline V gene as SGHTA and FQGNSA. From its cysteine to its phenylalanine, the CDR3 spans 17 amino acids. Only the CDR3 DNA stays, 51 bases, in frame from base 1. Trimming takes 1 base off V and 7 bases off J; junction bases not matched to a gene: 14. TCRbeta CDR3 regions were amplified from genomic DNA using the immunoSEQ Assay, a bias-controlled multiplex PCR. On the authors' methods: The number of nucleated cells in each sample was estimated from the amplification of reference gene primers within the assay. To quantify the absolute abundance of each unique TCRbeta CDR3 rearrangement, sequence reads were collapsed and filtered. For each sample, productive Simpson clonality was calculated as the square root of Simpson's diversity index over productive rearrangements. Imported from immuneACCESS, the table was reduced by TCRdb to in-frame sequences with V and J called. These copies leave out some clones; in studies compared against another copy, an unresolved V gene accounts for under half, and the cause of the remainder is not known. That table furnishes V, J and clone size, whereas the DNA furnished D and trimming. The table for this sample lists 140,000 to 150,000 clones; around 84% of them were counted only once. The top ten hold 10% to 15% of the sample.

Whole blood was collected in K2EDTA tubes by collaborating institutions according to the institutions' own protocols. For TCRbeta analysis, collaborators shipped samples as frozen whole blood, isolated PBMCs, or DNA extracted from either of those sample types. The material sequenced was peripheral blood. In this chain, TRBV7-2 is recombined with TRBJ1-2, and 8 bases in between align with TRBD1. The TCR was taken from a man aged 55 to 70 with active or convalescent COVID-19. CDR3 protein: CASSLVGAGTGTGGYTF. The nucleotide sequence reads TGTGCCAGCAGCTTAGTAGGGGCGGGGACAGGCACGGGTGGCTACACCTTC.